This T cell receptor (beta chain) originates from a study of blood T cell repertoires in COVID-19. Study details: The United States, Italy and Spain provided the acute and convalescent COVID-19 samples. Nucleic acid was either cDNA or gDNA, and it came from T cells, B-cell-depleted T cells, or PBMCs.

Produced via immunoSEQ multiplex PCR; TCRdb's table is partial and in-frame only. The sample records over 250,000 clones, 80% to 90% being singletons. The sequenced sample consisted of peripheral blood. The TCR was taken from a woman in her 70s with acute or convalescent COVID-19.

CDR3 sequence: CASSSPGLLGGYTF. The CDR3 DNA reads as TGTGCCAGCAGTTCCCCGGGACTTCTGGGTGGCTACACCTTC. V usage is TRBV6-5 and J usage is TRBJ1-2, with D possibly being TRBD1 (5 bases). This CDR3 has 14 residues. The germline V gene encodes CDR1 MNHEY and CDR2 SVGAGI. Trimming took 4 bases from V and 7 from J, leaving 16 bases between them.